This TCR beta chain emerged from a study of Tregs in tolerant kidney transplant recipients. Produced via immunoSEQ multiplex PCR; TCRdb's table is partial and in-frame only. Here the sample spans around 230,000 clones, 80% to 85% being singletons. Thawed PBMCs were FACS-sorted into unstimulated CD4+CD25+CD127- regulatory T cells, CD4+CD25- non-regulatory cells, CD4 and CD8 cells. This CDR3 has 16 residues. Trimming pared 2 bases from V and 3 bases from J, leaving 14 bases between. Looked up from germline, CDR1 is MGHRA and CDR2 is YSYEKL. The chain links TRBV4-1 to TRBJ1-5; possible D gene TRBD1, 5 bases. The sequence came from a human donor in good health. Sequences were obtained from CD4+ T cells from blood. In DNA, the CDR3 is TGCGCCAGCAGCCAAACTACGGGGACTTCCAATCAGCCCCAGCATTTT. Translation gives CASSQTTGTSNQPQHF.